This TCR beta chain was recorded in a study of T-cell memory formation after mild COVID-19. The study's findings and limits: Pre-infection memory carried some responding clones, suggesting that cross-reactive memory joined.

Amplification by 5'RACE using constant-segment primers produced TCR alpha and TCR beta cDNA libraries that carried sample barcodes and UMIs. TCRdb processed the 5' RACE reads anew with MiXCR; each CDR3 protein has one entry. Of roughly 110,000 distinct CDR3 sequences in the sample, over 15% were seen once. As regards this clonotype: Its antigen remains unknown.

Trimming at V came to 3 bases and at J to 6 bases, leaving 6 bases not matched to a gene. The length of the CDR3 is 14 residues. CDR1 is SEHNR and CDR2 is FQNEAQ in the germline V gene (reference sequence). The V gene is TRBV7-9, the J gene TRBJ1-1; 8 nucleotides align to TRBD1. This receptor was taken from an adult woman who had mild COVID-19 (a few samples of this study predate the infection). Cell type and time point are not known. The sequencing input was PBMCs or a T cell subset sorted from them (not recorded which). The CDR3 sequence: CASSFPRGLSEAFF. The CDR3 region has the DNA TGTGCCAGCAGCTTCCCCAGGGGGCTCTCTGAAGCTTTCTTT.